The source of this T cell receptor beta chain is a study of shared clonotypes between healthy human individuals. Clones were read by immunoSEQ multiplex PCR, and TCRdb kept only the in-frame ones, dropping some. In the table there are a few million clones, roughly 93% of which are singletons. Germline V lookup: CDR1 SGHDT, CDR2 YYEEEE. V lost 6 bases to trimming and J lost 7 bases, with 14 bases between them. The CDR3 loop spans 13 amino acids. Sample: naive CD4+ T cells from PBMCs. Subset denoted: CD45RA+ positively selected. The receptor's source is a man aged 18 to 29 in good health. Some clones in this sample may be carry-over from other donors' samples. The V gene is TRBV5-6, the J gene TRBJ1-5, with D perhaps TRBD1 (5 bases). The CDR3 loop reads CASTQGGGQPQHF. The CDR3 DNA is TGTGCCAGCACCCAGGGAGGAGGACAGCCCCAGCATTTT.